This T cell receptor beta chain was recorded in a study of technical replicates of blood from a handful of donors. This table comes from immunoSEQ multiplex PCR, and its TCRdb copy is limited to in-frame clones, with some not included. The sample has fewer than 70,000 clones, approximately 86% seen once; the top ten hold approximately 5%. Deletions cut 4 bases from V and 5 bases from J, with 22 bases between. The length of the CDR3 is 16 residues. The V gene's germline CDR1 is SGHNT and CDR2 YYREEE (reference sequence). What was sequenced was PBMCs. The receptor was derived from a human donor in good health. Some clones in this sample may be carry-over from other donors' samples. This sequence joins TRBV5-4 and TRBJ2-7; D may be TRBD2 (6 bases). The CDR3 reads CASSRTRDSELNEQYF. DNA of the CDR3: TGTGCCAGCAGCCGAACTCGGGACTCGGAATTAAACGAGCAGTACTTC.